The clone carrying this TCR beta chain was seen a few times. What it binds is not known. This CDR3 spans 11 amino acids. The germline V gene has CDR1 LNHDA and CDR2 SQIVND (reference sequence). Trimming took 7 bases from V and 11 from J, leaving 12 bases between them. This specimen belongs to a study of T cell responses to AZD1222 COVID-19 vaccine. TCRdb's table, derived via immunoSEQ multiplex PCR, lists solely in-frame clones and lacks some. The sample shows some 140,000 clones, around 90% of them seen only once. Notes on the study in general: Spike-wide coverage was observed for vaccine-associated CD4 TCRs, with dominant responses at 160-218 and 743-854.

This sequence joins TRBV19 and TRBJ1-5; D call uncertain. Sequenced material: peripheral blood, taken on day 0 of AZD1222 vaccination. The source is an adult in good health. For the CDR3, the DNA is TGTGCCAGTAACTGGCAGAATACCCAGCATTTT. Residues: CASNWQNTQHF.